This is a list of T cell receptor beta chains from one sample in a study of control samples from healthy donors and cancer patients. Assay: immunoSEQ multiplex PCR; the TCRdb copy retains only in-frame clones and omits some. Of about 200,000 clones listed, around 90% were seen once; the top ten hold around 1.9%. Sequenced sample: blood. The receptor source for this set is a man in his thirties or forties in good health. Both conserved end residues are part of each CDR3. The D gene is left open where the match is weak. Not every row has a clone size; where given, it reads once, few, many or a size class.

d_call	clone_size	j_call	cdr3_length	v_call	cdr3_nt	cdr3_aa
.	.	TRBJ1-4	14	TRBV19	TGTGCCAGTAAAGAGGACGCGGCGCTGGAAAAACTGTTTTTT	CASKEDAALEKLFF
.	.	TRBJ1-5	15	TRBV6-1	TGTGCCAGCAGTGAAGATCCGGGGAGGAATCAGCCCCAGCATTTT	CASSEDPGRNQPQHF
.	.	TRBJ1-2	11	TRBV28	TGTGCCAGCAGCTGGCAATGGGGCTACACCTTC	CASSWQWGYTF
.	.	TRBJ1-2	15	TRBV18	TGTGCCAGCAACTCCCCGGGGCGATTGAGCTATGGCTACACCTTC	CASNSPGRLSYGYTF
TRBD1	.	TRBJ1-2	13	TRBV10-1	TGCGCCAGCTCGACAGGGAAGGGCTATGGCTACACCTTC	CASSTGKGYGYTF
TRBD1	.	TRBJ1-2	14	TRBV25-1	TGTGCCAGCAGTGAAGGGACAGGGGATCTTGGCTACACCTTC	CASSEGTGDLGYTF
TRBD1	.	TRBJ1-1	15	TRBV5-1	TGCGCCAGCAGCTTGGGTCGACAGGGGAACACTGAAGCTTTCTTT	CASSLGRQGNTEAFF
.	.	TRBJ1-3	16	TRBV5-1	TGCGCCAGCAGCGGCGGAGACCCGAACTCTGGAAACACCATATATTTT	CASSGGDPNSGNTIYF
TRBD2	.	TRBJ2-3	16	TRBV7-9	TGTGCCAGCAGCTTAGTGGCTAGCGGGCCCACAGATACGCAGTATTTT	CASSLVASGPTDTQYF
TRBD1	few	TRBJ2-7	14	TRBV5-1	TGCGCCAGCAGCTGGACAGGGGGTACCTACGAGCAGTACTTC	CASSWTGGTYEQYF
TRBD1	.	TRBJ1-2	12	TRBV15	TGTGCCACCAGCAGGGGACAGGGATGGGCCACCTTC	CATSRGQGWATF
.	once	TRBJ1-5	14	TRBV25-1	TGTGCCAGCAGTGAATGGTCCAGGGACCAGCCCCAGCATTTT	CASSEWSRDQPQHF
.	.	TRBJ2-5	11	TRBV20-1	TGCAGTGCAGACACTACAGAGACCCAGTACTTC	CSADTTETQYF
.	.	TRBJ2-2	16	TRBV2	TGTGCCAGCAGTGAAGCGCTTCCCAGGGCCACCGGGGAGCTGTTTTTT	CASSEALPRATGELFF
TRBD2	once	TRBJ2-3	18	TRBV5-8	TGTGCCAGCAGCCGAATCCCACTGGCGGGGGGACACACAGATACGCAGTATTTT	CASSRIPLAGGHTDTQYF
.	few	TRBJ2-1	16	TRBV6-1	TGTGCCAGCAGTGAACGCGCGGTGCTCGCCTACAATGAGCAGTTCTTC	CASSERAVLAYNEQFF
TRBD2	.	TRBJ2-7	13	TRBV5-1	TGCGCCAGCAGACTAGCGGGGACGTACGAGCAGTACTTC	CASRLAGTYEQYF
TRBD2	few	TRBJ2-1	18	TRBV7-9	TGTGCCAGCAGCCGGGGACTAGCGGGGGGTATTTCTCTTAATGAGCAGTTCTTC	CASSRGLAGGISLNEQFF
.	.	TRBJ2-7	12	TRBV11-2	TGTGCCAGCAGTCTCCAAAGCGGCGAGCAGTACTTC	CASSLQSGEQYF
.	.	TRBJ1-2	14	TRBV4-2	TGTGCCAGCAGCCAAGTCCAGAGCAACTATGGCTACACCTTC	CASSQVQSNYGYTF
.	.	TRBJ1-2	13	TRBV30	TGTGCCTGGAGTGTTTACAGCTCCTATGGCTACACCTTC	CAWSVYSSYGYTF
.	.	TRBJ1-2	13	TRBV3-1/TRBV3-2	TGTGCCAGCAGCCAACGGGGGCAGGAAGGCTACACCTTC	CASSQRGQEGYTF
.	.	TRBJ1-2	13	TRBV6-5	TGTGCCAGCAGTCCCTCGACAAGCTATGGCTACACCTTC	CASSPSTSYGYTF
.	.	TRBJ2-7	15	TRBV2	TGTGCCAGCACCACCCCGGGGGGCACCTCCTACGAGCAGTACTTC	CASTTPGGTSYEQYF
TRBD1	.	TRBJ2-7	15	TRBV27	TGTGCCAGCAGTTTATACGGGACAGGACTTTACGAGCAGTACTTC	CASSLYGTGLYEQYF
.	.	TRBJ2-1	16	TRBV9	TGTGCCAGCAGCCCTAACAAGGGGGGGCCCTGGAATGAGCAGTTCTTC	CASSPNKGGPWNEQFF
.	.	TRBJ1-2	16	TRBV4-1	TGCGCCAGCAGCCAAGAGGCGGGCCCGGGGTACTATGGCTACACCTTC	CASSQEAGPGYYGYTF
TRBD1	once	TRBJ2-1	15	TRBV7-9	TGTGCCAGCAGCCGACAGGGGAACTCCTACAATGAGCAGTTCTTC	CASSRQGNSYNEQFF
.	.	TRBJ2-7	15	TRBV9	TGTGCCAGAGGCCCCACCATCGGGCTCTCCTACGAGCAGTACTTC	CARGPTIGLSYEQYF
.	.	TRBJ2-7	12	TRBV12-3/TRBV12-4	TGTGCCAGCAGTTACAGTTCCTACGAGCAGTACTTC	CASSYSSYEQYF
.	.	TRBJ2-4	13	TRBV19	TGTGCCAGTAACCCGGGAGCCAAAAACATTCAGTACTTC	CASNPGAKNIQYF
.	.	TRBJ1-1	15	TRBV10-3	TGTGCCATCAGTGAGTCGCCCGGGGCTCCCCCTGAAGCTTTCTTT	CAISESPGAPPEAFF
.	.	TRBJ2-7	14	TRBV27	TGTGCCAGCAGTACACACAGGGAAGGCTACGAGCAGTACTTC	CASSTHREGYEQYF
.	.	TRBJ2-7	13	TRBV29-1	TGCAGCGTTGAATCGGGGCAGACAGACCGGCAGTACTTC	CSVESGQTDRQYF
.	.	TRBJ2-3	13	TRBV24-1	TGTGCCACCAGCTCAGGGATGAAAGATACGCAGTATTTT	CATSSGMKDTQYF
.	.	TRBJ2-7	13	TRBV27	TGTGCCAGCAGTTCCCGGGCTCACTACGAGCAGTACTTC	CASSSRAHYEQYF
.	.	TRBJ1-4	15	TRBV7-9	TGTGCCAGCAGTCTAGCGTCAGTTTCTTATGAAAAACTGTTTTTT	CASSLASVSYEKLFF
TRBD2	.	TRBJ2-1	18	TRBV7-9	TGTGCCAGCAGCCCCGTTACCTGGGCTAGCGGGGGTGACAATGAGCAGTTCTTC	CASSPVTWASGGDNEQFF
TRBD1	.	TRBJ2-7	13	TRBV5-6	TGTGCCAGCAGCAGGGACAGGGCCTACGAGCAGTACTTC	CASSRDRAYEQYF
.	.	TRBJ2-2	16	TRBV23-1	TGCGCCAGCAGTCAAATTCCGGGGATTAAAGGCGGGGAGCTGTTTTTT	CASSQIPGIKGGELFF
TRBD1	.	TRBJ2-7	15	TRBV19	TGTGCCAGTAGTCCGGGACAGCTGAACTCCTACGAGCAGTACTTC	CASSPGQLNSYEQYF
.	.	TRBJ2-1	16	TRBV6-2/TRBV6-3	TGTGCCAGCAGTTATTACGGGGGCGGCACCTACAATGAGCAGTTCTTC	CASSYYGGGTYNEQFF
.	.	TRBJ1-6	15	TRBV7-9	TGTGCCAGCAGCTTCGGGCAGCTCTATAATTCACCCCTCCACTTT	CASSFGQLYNSPLHF
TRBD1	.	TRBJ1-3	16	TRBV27	TGTGCCAGCCCTCTAAGGACAGGGCCCTCTGGAAACACCATATATTTT	CASPLRTGPSGNTIYF
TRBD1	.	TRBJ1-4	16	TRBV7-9	TGTGCCAGCAGCCACTTAGGGGGACAGGTGAATGAAAAACTGTTTTTT	CASSHLGGQVNEKLFF
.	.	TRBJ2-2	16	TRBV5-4	TGTGCCAGCAGCCGGGGCGTGCGGGGGCCCACCGGGGAGCTGTTTTTT	CASSRGVRGPTGELFF
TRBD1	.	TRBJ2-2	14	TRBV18	TGTGCCAGCGCCAGGGGGCTAGACACCGGGGAGCTGTTTTTT	CASARGLDTGELFF
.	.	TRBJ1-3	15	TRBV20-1	TGCAGTGCTAGTGGAAGTGTCTCCTCTGGAAACACCATATATTTT	CSASGSVSSGNTIYF
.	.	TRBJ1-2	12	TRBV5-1	TGCGCCAGCAGCTTGGAGAAGGGGATCGCGGTCTTC	CASSLEKGIAVF
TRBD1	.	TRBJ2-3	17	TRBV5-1	TGCGCCAGCAGCCTTCAATGGACAGGGGATCTTACAGATACGCAGTATTTT	CASSLQWTGDLTDTQYF
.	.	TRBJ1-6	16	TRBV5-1	TGCGCCAGCAGTGCGGAATTCAGCTCCTATAATTCACCCCTCCACTTT	CASSAEFSSYNSPLHF
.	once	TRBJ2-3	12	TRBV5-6	TGTGCCAGCAGCCAGGCAGGAGATACGCAGTATTTT	CASSQAGDTQYF
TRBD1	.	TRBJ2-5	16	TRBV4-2	TGTGCCAGCAGCCAAGAGGAGACAGGGGAGTGGGAGACCCAGTACTTC	CASSQEETGEWETQYF
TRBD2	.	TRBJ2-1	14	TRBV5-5	TGTGCCAGCAGCTCCAGACTAGCGGGGAATGAGCAGTTCTTC	CASSSRLAGNEQFF
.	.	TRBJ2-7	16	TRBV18	TGTGCCAGCTCACTAGGTCAGTTAACTTCGAGCTACGAGCAGTACTTC	CASSLGQLTSSYEQYF